The clone carrying this T cell receptor (beta chain) was detected only a few times. The CDR3 regions of TCR beta were amplified from RNA transcripts. Researchers ran a first-round RT-PCR on the TCR CDR3 using the HTBI primer set. TCRdb called the multiplex PCR reads again in MiXCR, with one record for every CDR3 protein. The sample contains about 410,000 distinct CDR3 sequences, about 14% of which appear only once. The record originates from a study of T cells in Graves' hyperthyroidism and ophthalmopathy. CDR3 size: 15 residues. After removal of 1 base from V and 8 bases from J, the junction contained 6 bases not matched to a gene.

The TCR was taken from a man in his late teens or twenties with Graves' ophthalmopathy. What was sequenced was blood. The rearrangement joins TRBV12-3 or TRBV12-4 to TRBJ2-1; the match to TRBD2 covers 9 bases. The CDR3 region is CASSLVRGGFDEQFF. The CDR3 DNA reads as TGTGCCAGCAGTTTAGTGCGGGGGGGCTTCGATGAGCAGTTCTTC.